Described below is a single TCR beta chain sequence and its context. The antigen it recognizes is unknown. The input lacks base qualities; no much larger clone sits a single base away. This sample also contains other DNA sequences that code for the same CDR3. The entire amount of isolated RNA was reverse transcribed using the High Capacity cDNA Reverse Transcription Kit, so the sequenced TCRB transcripts were expressed ones. Naive, central memory and regulatory T cell samples underwent deep immunoSEQ sequencing, averaging roughly 3.3 million total reads per sample. Sorted cells were lysed in RLT buffer, and RNA was extracted using DNase-treated RNeasy Micro or Mini kits according to cell number. Each cell subset was processed separately to prevent cross-contamination, with patient and healthy donor samples processed together. The immunoSEQ multiplex PCR was used to amplify TCRB sequences from cDNA, yielding 87-bp fragments that span the CDR3 region. Sequencing of the amplicons was performed on the Illumina HiSeq platform. As for the authors' bioinformatics: PCR bias was corrected computationally using synthetic template baselines, and reads within Hamming distance 2 were collapsed, with unmergeable singletons discarded. By aligning reads against IMGT, V, D and J genes, CDR3 length, and insertions or deletions at six rearrangement sites were assigned. Clonotype counts were normalized to sorted cell number within each subset before computing true diversity and Gini coefficients with the tcR R package. Repertoire sharing was quantified using the overlap coefficient calculated on TCRB nucleotide sequences. Out-of-frame TCRB sequences from naive cells were analyzed to stand in for the pre-selection repertoire. Sourced from immuneACCESS, this table was stored by TCRdb with only in-frame sequences that have V and J called. A share of the clones is absent; for the studies checked, an unresolved V gene accounts for under half, and the remainder has no known explanation. That table is the source of V, J and clone size, and D and trimming were worked out from the DNA. The sample yields about 700,000 clones; 13% were counted once. Clones ranked in the top ten supply 0.02% to 0.025% of the sample.

Each donor gave one peripheral blood draw, averaging roughly 100 mL, which was collected into heparinised tubes. Naive, central memory, regulatory and stem cell-like memory CD4+ T cells were sorted on a BD FACSAria II using a panel including CD45RO, CCR7, CD25, CD127, CD95 and CD27. Purity was above 95% for every sorted population. PBMCs were separated immediately by Lymphoprep density gradient centrifugation and were stained directly, without being cultured. So that batch effects would be minimized, each experiment stained and sorted samples in pairs, pairing one healthy donor with one patient. This sample was included in a study of beta chain features in type 1 diabetes (dated by TCRdb to between 2017 and 2018). About the full investigation: No differences in mean age, gender distribution, total cell number or subset yield were found between patients and healthy donors. A total of around 100 million sorted cells were examined across all samples, and RNA yield correlated strongly with the number of cells per subset. The study compared the TCRB repertoires of sorted circulating CD4+ T cell subsets in recently diagnosed type 1 diabetes patients with those in matched healthy donors. Naive and central memory subsets were obtained from all 30 or so donors, but regulatory and stem cell-like memory subsets were isolated from only 8 patients and 8 healthy donors. The paper as a whole reports these results and caveats: HLA sub-analyses involved small numbers of individuals, so any influence of HLA type on TCRB rearrangement remained unresolved. Type 1 diabetes patients showed a moderate but significant shortening of TCRB CDR3 length in all four CD4+ subsets. Sequencing cDNA rather than genomic DNA could over-represent highly expressing activated cells, although activation and CD3 levels did not differ between groups. Shorter templates might be favored by PCR, yet because patient and control samples were amplified and corrected together, any such skew would affect both groups equally. Naive, central memory and regulatory TCRB repertoires appeared more similar among patients than among healthy donors. At VDJ recombination sites, type 1 diabetes patients had fewer insertions and more deleted nucleotides, which implies abnormalities in thymic rearrangement.

The germline V end is reduced by 5 bases and the J end by 0 bases; junction bases left unmatched: 1. CDR1 and CDR2, looked up from the germline V gene, are SNHLY and FYNNEI. There are 13 amino acids in the CDR3, from cysteine to phenylalanine inclusive. The DNA shown is the 39-base CDR3, in frame from base 1. The sequencing sample was made of naive CD4+ T cells from blood. The cell subset or site label of this sample denotes: true naive CD4+ T cells. The receptor chain draws on TRBV2 and TRBJ2-7, with TRBD1 matching 7 junction bases. This clonotype was sampled from a man aged 18 to 30 with type 1 diabetes. The CDR3 loop reads CASSRDSSYEQYF. The sequenced DNA is TGTGCCAGCAGTAGGGACAGCTCCTACGAGCAGTACTTC. Reference TRBV2 and TRBJ2-7 proteins supply the regions before and after the CDR3; the full variable domain is: EPEVTQTPSHQVTQMGQEVILRCVPISNHLYFYWYRQILGQKVEFLVSFYNNEISEKSEIFDDQFSVERPDGSNFTLKIRSTKLEDSAMYFCASSRDSSYEQYFGPGTRLTVT.